This T cell receptor beta chain is from a study of blood T cell repertoires in COVID-19. TCRdb's copy holds only in-frame clones and misses some; the assay was immunoSEQ multiplex PCR. The table includes 160,000 or so clones, roughly 78% detected once. Seattle patients were enrolled during active infection and followed longitudinally. The sequence was collected from a woman aged 60-70 years with COVID-19, enrolled during active disease. The sequenced material came from peripheral blood.

In nucleotides, the CDR3 is TGTGCCAGTAGTTCCCACAGGGTTGACACCGGGGAGCTGTTTTTT. Its translation: CASSSHRVDTGELFF. This chain uses TRBV19 with TRBJ2-2, with D perhaps matching TRBD1 (6 bases). Germline V CDR1 and CDR2: LNHDA, SQIVND (reference sequence). The CDR3 covers 15 residues. V lost 5 bases and J 3 bases, leaving 13 bases between the germline ends.